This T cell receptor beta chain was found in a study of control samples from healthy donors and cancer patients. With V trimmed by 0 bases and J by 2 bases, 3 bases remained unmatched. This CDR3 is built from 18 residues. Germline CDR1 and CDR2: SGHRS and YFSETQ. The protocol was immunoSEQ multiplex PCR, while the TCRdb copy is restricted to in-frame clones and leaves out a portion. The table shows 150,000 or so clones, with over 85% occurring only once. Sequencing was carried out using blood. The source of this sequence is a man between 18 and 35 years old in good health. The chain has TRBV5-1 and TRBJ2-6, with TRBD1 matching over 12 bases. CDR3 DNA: TGCGCCAGCAGCTTGGCCGGGACAGGGGGCGCTGGGGCCAACGTCCTGACTTTC. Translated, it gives CASSLAGTGGAGANVLTF.